The 16 T cell receptor beta chains below were found in one sample sequenced in a study of cytomegalovirus exposure and HLA in healthy donors (dated by TCRdb to about 2017). The library came from the immunoSEQ multiplex PCR assay. This immuneACCESS table, as held by TCRdb, lists in-frame sequences with V and J called but not all clones. Of the missing ones, under half trace to an unresolved V gene in checked studies; the others have no known cause. The sample table contains roughly 310,000 clones; only one count was recorded for approximately 88% of them. Around 1% of the sample is held by the ten biggest clonotypes. Sequenced: PBMCs. The receptors stem from a man aged 30-40 years in good health and CMV-seronegative.

A single count supports this clone. CDR3 DNA sequence: TGTGCCAGCTCACCGGGACAGGGGGAGCTAGAGACCCAGTACTTC. Protein sequence: CASSPGQGELETQYF. The chain uses TRBV18 and TRBJ2-5; 11 nucleotides align to TRBD1. This CDR3 is 15 amino acids long. Germline CDR1 and CDR2: KGHSH and LQKENI. The V gene end was trimmed by 3 bases and the J gene end by 4 bases; junction bases not matched to a gene: 4. Using reference TRBV18 and TRBJ2-5 for the parts outside the CDR3, the full variable domain is NAGVMQNPRHLVRRRGQEARLRCSPMKGHSHVYWYRQLPEEGLKFMVYLQKENIIDESGMPKERFSAEFPKEGPSILRIQQVVRGDSAAYFCASSPGQGELETQYFGPGTRLLVL.

The rearrangement links TRBV13 to TRBJ1-6; 10 positions match TRBD1. Germline V gives CDR1 PRHDT, CDR2 FYEKMQ (reference sequence). V trimming: 5 bases; J trimming: 6 bases; junction bases outside the gene matches: 7. This CDR3 is built from 16 residues. The CDR3 DNA reads as TGTGCCAGCAGCGGACAGGGGGTGCATACTAATTCACCCCTCCACTTT. Its protein product is CASSGQGVHTNSPLHF.

The rearrangement joins TRBV7-9 to TRBJ1-6, with D possibly TRBD1 on 5 matching bases. The V end was cut by 5 bases, the J end by 5 bases, with 16 bases between. The germline gives CDR1 SEHNR, CDR2 FQNEAQ (reference sequence). The CDR3 sequence is 16 residues long. CDR3 loop: CASSALQGGNNSPLHF. CDR3 bases: TGTGCCAGCAGCGCTCTTCAGGGCGGTAATAATTCACCCCTCCACTTT.

The V call is TRBV7-2, the J call TRBJ2-7, with 9 bases identical to TRBD2. CDR1 and CDR2 (germline): SGHTA, FQGNSA. The V segment lost 5 bases and the J segment 3 bases; nucleotides outside the gene matches: 11. The CDR3 length is 16 residues. The CDR3 DNA follows: TGTGCCAGCAGCGCGTCCCGTAGCGGGGGTGTCTACGAGCAGTACTTC. Amino acids: CASSASRSGGVYEQYF.

The rearrangement joins TRBV2 to TRBJ1-4, with 7 bases that match TRBD1. Trimming removed 6 bases from V and 2 bases from J; junction bases left unmatched: 0. The CDR3 loop spans 13 amino acids. CDR1 is SNHLY and CDR2 is FYNNEI in the germline V gene. CDR3 nucleotide sequence: TGTGCCAGCAGGGGACAGACTAATGAAAAACTGTTTTTT. This codes for CASRGQTNEKLFF.

J is TRBJ1-1 and V is TRBV2; D is perhaps TRBD1 (6 bases). V lost 1 base, J lost 2 bases, and 8 bases lay in between. The germline V gene encodes CDR1 SNHLY and CDR2 FYNNEI. There are 14 residues in the CDR3. CDR3 coding DNA: TGTGCCAGCAGTGAAGAGGGACATAACACTGAAGCTTTCTTT. This gives the protein CASSEEGHNTEAFF.

V and J are TRBV27 and TRBJ2-7; TRBD1 matches 10 bases. Germline CDR1 MNHEY, CDR2 SMNVEV (reference sequence). V lost 5 bases, J lost 5 bases, and 12 bases stayed unmatched. CDR3 length: 16 amino acids. The CDR3 spells CASSTQTGGADNEQYF. The CDR3 DNA sequence: TGTGCCAGCAGTACCCAGACAGGGGGCGCTGACAACGAGCAGTACTTC.

The V call is TRBV5-6, the J call TRBJ2-5; D perhaps matches TRBD1 (6 bases). Trimming left V 4 bases short and J 5 bases short, with 15 bases between. The germline V gene encodes CDR1 SGHDT and CDR2 YYEEEE. This CDR3 is built from 14 residues. CDR3 protein: CASSTGQGHETQYF. In DNA, the CDR3 is TGTGCCAGCAGCACGGGCCAGGGGCATGAGACCCAGTACTTC.

The table lists this clone with a count of one. The J gene is TRBJ1-1, the V gene TRBV5-1, with no clear D. Germline V CDR1 and CDR2: SGHRS, YFSETQ. The ends were cut back, 4 bases at V and 5 bases at J, with 18 bases in the middle. The CDR3 has 15 residues. CDR3 in DNA: TGCGCCAGCAGCACTAGGACTGCAACCTTAACTGAAGCTTTCTTT. Translation gives CASSTRTATLTEAFF.

The CDR3 is CASSYITDTQYF. The CDR3 region has the DNA TGTGCCAGCAGCTATATCACAGATACGCAGTATTTT. The genes are TRBV7-9 and TRBJ2-3; D is unresolved. Trimming took 4 bases from V and 2 from J, leaving 4 bases between them. Germline loops: CDR1 SEHNR, CDR2 FQNEAQ (reference sequence). The CDR3 sequence is 12 residues long.

This sequence joins TRBV5-1 and TRBJ1-1; D remains unclear. Trimming stripped 1 base from V and 5 bases from J, with 15 bases between. CDR1 and CDR2 from the germline V gene are SGHRS and YFSETQ. There are 15 residues in the CDR3. The CDR3, as DNA: TGCGCCAGCAGCTTGCAGTCCCGCCCCGGGACTGAAGCTTTCTTT. It yields the protein CASSLQSRPGTEAFF.

The V and J genes are TRBV5-8 and TRBJ1-1; maybe TRBD1 (5 bases). Germline loops: CDR1 SGHTS, CDR2 YDEGEE. V lost 4 bases and J 1 base, leaving 20 bases between the germline ends. The CDR3 has 17 residues. In DNA form, the CDR3 reads TGTGCCAGCAGCCGGAACTCTGGGGCAAGGGGGAACACTGAAGCTTTCTTT. Protein sequence: CASSRNSGARGNTEAFF.

The chain recombines TRBV19 with TRBJ1-3; tentatively, D is TRBD1 (5 bases). Trimming cost V 7 bases and J 1 base, with 11 bases left between them. Germline V CDR1 and CDR2: LNHDA, SQIVND (reference sequence). This CDR3 region has 14 residues. The CDR3 sequence is CASTGRGSGNTIYF. CDR3 in DNA: TGTGCCAGTACCGGAAGGGGTTCTGGAAACACCATATATTTT.

As regards this clone: Other DNA sequences within the sample encode an identical CDR3. The rearrangement links TRBV5-4 to TRBJ2-6; no definite D call. This CDR3 region has 15 residues. Germline assignment: CDR1 SGHNT and CDR2 YYREEE (reference sequence). The V gene lost 3 bases and the J gene lost 0 bases, with 7 bases spanning the gap. CDR3 sequence reads: CASSSKSSGANVLTF. CDR3 coding DNA: TGTGCCAGCAGCTCTAAGAGCTCTGGGGCCAACGTCCTGACTTTC. The whole variable domain, remainder taken from reference TRBV5-4 and TRBJ2-6, is ETGVTQSPTHLIKTRGQQVTLRCSSQSGHNTVSWYQQALGQGPQFIFQYYREEENGRGNFPPRFSGLQFPNYSSELNVNALELDDSALYLCASSSKSSGANVLTFGAGSRLTVL.

This chain connects TRBV28 to TRBJ2-7; D possibly corresponds to TRBD1 (6 bases). Germline V CDR1 and CDR2: MDHEN, SYDVKM. Trimming took off 1 base at V and 3 bases at J, with 16 bases between the two ends. This CDR3 region has 16 residues. The DNA for the CDR3 is TGTGCCAGCAGTTTATTTTATGGTGTAGGGGGCTACGAGCAGTACTTC. Its protein is CASSLFYGVGGYEQYF.

The V gene is TRBV2, the J gene TRBJ1-2, with a tentative D call TRBD1 (5 bases). CDR3 length: 13 residues. CDR1 is SNHLY and CDR2 is FYNNEI in the germline V gene. V lost 6 bases and J lost 9, with 17 bases in between. In DNA, the CDR3 is TGTGCCAGCAGGTTTCGGGACTCCTCTAGCTACACCTTC. As protein: CASRFRDSSSYTF.